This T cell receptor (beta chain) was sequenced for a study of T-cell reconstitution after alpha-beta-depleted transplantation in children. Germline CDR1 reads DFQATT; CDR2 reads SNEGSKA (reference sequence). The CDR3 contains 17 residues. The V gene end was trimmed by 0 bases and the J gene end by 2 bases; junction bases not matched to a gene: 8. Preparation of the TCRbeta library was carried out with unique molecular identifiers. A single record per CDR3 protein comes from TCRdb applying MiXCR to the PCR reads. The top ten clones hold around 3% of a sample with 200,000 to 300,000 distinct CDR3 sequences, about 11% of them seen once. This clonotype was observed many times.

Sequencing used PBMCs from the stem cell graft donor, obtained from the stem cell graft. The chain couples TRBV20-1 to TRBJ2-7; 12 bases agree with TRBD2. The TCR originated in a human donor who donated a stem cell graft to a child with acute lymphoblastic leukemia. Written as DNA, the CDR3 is TGCAGTGCTAGAGATCTACGAACTAGCGGGAGGCCCTACGAGCAGTACTTC. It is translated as CSARDLRTSGRPYEQYF.